One sample yielded the 32 T cell receptor beta chains listed below, sequenced in a study of Graves' ophthalmopathy and Graves' hyperthyroidism. The authors amplified TCR beta CDR3 regions from RNA transcripts. Investigators did first-round RT-PCR with HTBI primers, then second-round multiplex PCR. From the multiplex PCR reads, TCRdb called clonotypes with MiXCR, one entry per CDR3 protein. The sample has about 740,000 distinct CDR3 sequences; approximately 40% are singletons. Sequencing was done on a sample of peripheral blood. These receptors all stem from an adult man with Graves' ophthalmopathy.

This clonotype appeared many times. V and J are TRBV10-1 and TRBJ1-1; unclear D gene. The CDR3 consists of 13 residues. Germline values: CDR1 WNHNN, CDR2 SYGVQD (reference sequence). V was pared by 11 bases and J by 3 bases, with 16 bases between. CDR3 amino acids: CAATASRDTEAFF. Here the CDR3 DNA reads TGCGCCGCCACGGCCTCGCGGGACACTGAAGCTTTCTTT.

The table lists this clonotype with many counts. The chain combines TRBV6-5 with TRBJ2-5; D remains ambiguous. The CDR3 spans 13 residues. The germline V and J ends were trimmed by 3 bases and 3 bases, with 8 bases remaining between them. Looked up from germline, CDR1 is MNHEY and CDR2 is SVGAGI. The CDR3 loop reads CASSYNTEETQYF. The CDR3 DNA reads as TGTGCCAGCAGTTATAACACTGAAGAGACCCAGTACTTC.

This clonotype has at least ten counts. J is TRBJ2-7 and V is TRBV7-3, with a weak D call TRBD1 (5 bases). From germline, CDR1 is SGHTA and CDR2 FQGTGA. CDR3 size: 13 residues. V was trimmed by 5 bases and J by 7 bases, leaving 15 bases between them. CDR3 region: CASSAAGLGEQYF. For the CDR3, the DNA is TGTGCCAGCAGCGCAGCAGGGTTAGGGGAGCAGTACTTC.

This chain uses TRBV29-1 with TRBJ2-6; no reliable D call. Germline CDR1 is SQVTM and CDR2 is ANQGSEA. This CDR3 is 10 amino acids long. V was pared by 8 bases and J by 7 bases, with 6 bases between. The DNA for the CDR3 is TGCAGCCGAGATGCCAACGTCCTGACTTTC. This encodes CSRDANVLTF. Full variable domain (missing parts from reference TRBV29-1 and TRBJ2-6): SAVISQKPSRDICQRGTSLTIQCQVDSQVTMMFWYRQQPGQSLTLIATANQGSEATYESGFVIDKFPISRPNLTFSTLTVSNMSPEDSSIYLCSRDANVLTFGAGSRLTVL.

J is TRBJ2-2 and V is TRBV7-9; 11 bases are shared with TRBD2. The CDR3 has 15 residues. Germline CDR1 and CDR2: SEHNR and FQNEAQ (reference sequence). The trim removed 7 bases at V and 7 bases at J, leaving 8 bases unmatched. This chain's CDR3 is CASTLSGGADGELFF. Here the CDR3 DNA reads TGTGCCAGCACCCTTAGCGGGGGGGCTGACGGGGAGCTGTTTTTT. The whole variable domain, filled in from reference TRBV7-9 and TRBJ2-2, reads DTGVSQNPRHKITKRGQNVTFRCDPISEHNRLYWYRQTLGQGPEFLTYFQNEAQLEKSRLLSDRFSAERPKGSFSTLEIQRTEQGDSAMYLCASTLSGGADGELFFGEGSRLTVL.

This clonotype was counted at least ten times. The gene calls are TRBV7-2 and TRBJ2-5; 10 nucleotides line up with TRBD2. This CDR3 spans 14 amino acids. The V gene's germline CDR1 is SGHTA and CDR2 FQGNSA. J was trimmed by 3 bases and V by 6 bases; bases with no gene match: 4. CDR3 DNA sequence: TGTGCCAGCAGTCCTAGCGGGGGAAAAGAGACCCAGTACTTC. Its protein is CASSPSGGKETQYF. The full variable domain, with the rest looked up from reference TRBV7-2 and TRBJ2-5, is GAGVSQSPSNKVTEKGKDVELRCDPISGHTALYWYRQSLGQGLEFLIYFQGNSAPDKSGLPSDRFSAERTGGSVSTLTIQRTQQEDSAVYLCASSPSGGKETQYFGPGTRLLVL.

The chain uses TRBV20-1 and TRBJ1-2, with TRBD1 as a possible D gene (6 bases). Germline V gene data show CDR1 as DFQATT and CDR2 as SNEGSKA (reference sequence). The CDR3 runs 14 residues. V lost 2 bases, J lost 3 bases, and 13 bases lay in between. The CDR3: CSARSNRAYYGYTF. As DNA, the CDR3 is TGCAGTGCTAGATCCAACAGGGCTTACTATGGCTACACCTTC.

In its sample, this clonotype was seen many times. V and J are TRBV29-1 and TRBJ2-5; tentatively, D is TRBD1 (6 bases). Germline V gene data show CDR1 as SQVTM and CDR2 as ANQGSEA. The germline V and J ends were trimmed by 3 bases and 1 base, with 15 bases remaining between them. The CDR3 is 15 amino acids. The CDR3 nucleotides are TGCAGCGTTGACCCTACTGGACAGTTCCAAGAGACCCAGTACTTC. It specifies CSVDPTGQFQETQYF.

The chain is built from TRBV10-2 and TRBJ1-2; the D gene is possibly TRBD1 (6 bases). Per the germline V gene, CDR1 is WSHSY and CDR2 is SAAADI. V was trimmed by 6 bases and J by 0 bases, leaving 11 bases between them. The CDR3 sequence is 14 residues long. DNA for the CDR3: TGCGCCAGCAGATTGACAGGAGCTAACTATGGCTACACCTTC. Amino acids: CASRLTGANYGYTF.

This clonotype appeared a few times. At one end the junction does not follow the germline gene, possibly because of a read error. CDR3 sequence (DNA): TGTGCCAGCAGTTGGCAGCACAATCAGCCCCAGCATTTT. Translated, it gives CASSWQHNQPQHF. The chain carries TRBV24-1 and TRBJ1-5, with D uncertain. Germline-derived CDR1 and CDR2 are KGHDR and SFDVKD. The CDR3 runs 13 residues.

The chain carries TRBV29-1 and TRBJ1-2, with TRBD1 matching over 8 bases. CDR1 SQVTM and CDR2 ANQGSEA come from the germline V gene. The J segment lost 9 bases and the V segment lost 7 bases, leaving 16 bases of the junction unmatched. The CDR3 totals 14 residues. CDR3 bases: TGCAGCGGGGAAGTCTTCGAGGACAGGGCGCGCTACACCTTC. Residues: CSGEVFEDRARYTF.

This clonotype was seen repeatedly, ten times or more. J is TRBJ1-2 and V is TRBV20-1; TRBD1 is a possible D gene (5 bases). The length of the CDR3 is 14 residues. The ends were cut back, 3 bases at V and 1 base at J, with 12 bases in the middle. The V gene's germline CDR1 is DFQATT and CDR2 SNEGSKA (reference sequence). This CDR3 is CSASWDGSNYGYTF. CDR3 sequence (DNA): TGCAGTGCTAGTTGGGACGGAAGTAACTATGGCTACACCTTC.

The chain uses TRBV2 and TRBJ1-2, with D tentatively TRBD1 (6 bases). V was pared by 6 bases and J by 3 bases, with 11 bases between. Germline CDR1 and CDR2: SNHLY and FYNNEI. The CDR3 covers 13 residues. DNA for the CDR3: TGTGCCAGCAGGACGGGGGGCTACTATGGCTACACCTTC. It translates to CASRTGGYYGYTF.

This clonotype was seen once. The chain links TRBV7-9 to TRBJ2-2; D remains ambiguous. The CDR3 length is 12 residues. CDR1 and CDR2 from the germline V gene are SEHNR and FQNEAQ (reference sequence). Trimming cost V 3 bases and J 7 bases, with 6 bases left between them. The CDR3 loop reads CASSFVDGELFF. CDR3 nucleotides: TGTGCCAGCAGCTTCGTCGACGGGGAGCTGTTTTTT.

The chain is built from TRBV4-1 and TRBJ2-7; possible D gene TRBD2, 5 bases. V was pared by 6 bases and J by 6 bases, with 9 bases between. Germline CDR1 MGHRA, CDR2 YSYEKL. The CDR3 length is 11 residues. The CDR3 protein is CASSHGVEQYF. CDR3 coding DNA: TGCGCCAGCAGTCACGGGGTCGAGCAGTACTTC.

The rearrangement joins TRBV2 to TRBJ2-5; 10 nucleotides match TRBD1. The CDR3 covers 15 residues. The germline CDR1 and CDR2 sequences are SNHLY and FYNNEI. J gave up 10 bases and V 6 bases, and 14 bases lay outside the gene matches. The CDR3 loop reads CASRETGGPVSGQYF. The CDR3 coding sequence is TGTGCCAGCAGGGAGACAGGGGGCCCCGTGTCGGGCCAGTACTTC.

V is TRBV4-1 and J is TRBJ2-5; TRBD2 matches 10 bases. This CDR3 spans 15 amino acids. From germline, CDR1 is MGHRA and CDR2 YSYEKL. V gave up 4 bases and J gave up 5 bases; unmatched junction bases: 7. This CDR3 reads CASSRGAGGPETQYF. In nucleotides, the CDR3 is TGCGCCAGCAGCCGCGGAGCGGGGGGGCCGGAGACCCAGTACTTC.

The chain combines TRBV10-3 with TRBJ2-5, with 7 bases lining up with TRBD1. Germline loops: CDR1 ENHRY, CDR2 SYGVKD. Trimming cost V 3 bases and J 4 bases; bases outside gene matches: 2. The CDR3 is made up of 13 amino acids. The CDR3: CAISDGQAETQYF. The CDR3 DNA sequence: TGTGCCATCAGTGATGGACAGGCAGAGACCCAGTACTTC.

This clonotype was seen only a few times. J is TRBJ1-6 and V is TRBV9; no firm D call. V was pared by 4 bases and J by 7 bases, with 15 bases between. Germline V lookup: CDR1 SGDLS, CDR2 YYNGEE. There are 15 residues in the CDR3. DNA of the CDR3: TGTGCCAGCAGCCGCCGGGGAGGTTGGAATTCACCCCTCCACTTT. Its translation is CASSRRGGWNSPLHF.

This clonotype has only a few counts. This chain joins TRBV29-1 and TRBJ2-3; TRBD2 aligns across 8 bases. The junction had 7 bases not matched to a gene; V was cut back by 1 base and J by 4 bases. The germline V gene has CDR1 SQVTM and CDR2 ANQGSEA. This CDR3 contains 15 residues. CDR3 in amino acids: CSVEGFGGEADTQYF. The CDR3 DNA follows: TGCAGCGTTGAAGGGTTCGGGGGGGAAGCAGATACGCAGTATTTT.

This sequence joins TRBV15 and TRBJ1-6, with D tentatively TRBD1 (5 bases). CDR1 is LNHNV and CDR2 is YYDKDF in the germline V gene (reference sequence). This CDR3 comprises 16 residues. V was cut by 1 base and J by 4 bases, with 11 bases left in between. CDR3 loop: CATSRVLGGYNSPLHF. The CDR3 DNA sequence: TGTGCCACCAGCAGAGTTTTGGGGGGATATAATTCACCCCTCCACTTT.

J is TRBJ1-2 and V is TRBV7-9, with 7 nucleotides matching TRBD1. Unmatched junction bases numbered 10, after V lost 8 bases and J lost 7 bases. Germline loops: CDR1 SEHNR, CDR2 FQNEAQ (reference sequence). The CDR3 is made up of 13 amino acids. CDR3 in DNA: TGTGCCAGCTCGCCTCAGGGGGAAGGTGGCTACACCTTC. This translates into CASSPQGEGGYTF.

The chain has TRBV7-9 and TRBJ2-5; possibly TRBD1 or TRBD2 for D (5 bases each). The CDR3 is 17 amino acids. From germline, CDR1 is SEHNR and CDR2 FQNEAQ (reference sequence). The V end was cut by 5 bases, the J end by 1 base, with 20 bases between. The CDR3 is CASSPRGPRGPQETQYF. For the CDR3, the DNA is TGTGCCAGCAGCCCAAGAGGGCCCCGGGGCCCCCAAGAGACCCAGTACTTC.

This clonotype has at least ten counts. This chain connects TRBV10-3 to TRBJ2-7; no definite D call. This CDR3 has 13 residues. V shed 0 bases and J shed 6 bases, with 9 bases lying between them. CDR1 is ENHRY, CDR2 SYGVKD, per germline. The CDR3 here is CAISESDIREQYF. The CDR3 DNA sequence: TGTGCCATCAGTGAGTCCGACATCCGCGAGCAGTACTTC.

The sample holds a few counts of this clonotype. This clone may be a read error of a much larger clone one base away. V is TRBV7-2 and J is TRBJ2-5; no clear D gene. Trimming pared 2 bases from V and 5 bases from J, leaving 6 bases between. Germline V lookup: CDR1 SGHTA, CDR2 FQGNSA. This CDR3 has 12 amino acids. CDR3 nucleotide sequence: TGTGCCAGCAGCTTATTTATGGAGACCCAGTACTTC. Translated, it gives CASSLFMETQYF.

The V and J genes are TRBV9 and TRBJ1-2; 7 nucleotides line up with TRBD1. Germline CDR1 is SGDLS and CDR2 is YYNGEE. This CDR3 region has 15 residues. The trim removed 4 bases at V and 2 bases at J, leaving 8 bases unmatched. In DNA, the CDR3 is TGTGCCAGCAGCACGACCGGGACAGCGAACTATGGCTACACCTTC. Its protein is CASSTTGTANYGYTF.

The chain has TRBV20-1 and TRBJ2-5; 11 bases align to TRBD2. The CDR3 is 14 amino acids. Unmatched junction bases numbered 5, after V lost 3 bases and J lost 5 bases. Germline V gene lookup returns CDR1 DFQATT and CDR2 SNEGSKA (reference sequence). The CDR3 nucleotides are TGCAGTGCTAGCGACATAGCGGGAGGGGAGACCCAGTACTTC. Its translation is CSASDIAGGETQYF.

The chain joins TRBV25-1 to TRBJ2-2, with TRBD2 identical over 9 bases. Germline V gives CDR1 MGHDK, CDR2 SYGVNS. The length of the CDR3 is 17 residues. The J segment lost 2 bases and the V segment lost 5 bases, leaving 9 bases of the junction unmatched. In DNA form, the CDR3 reads TGTGCCAGCAGTTACTGGCCTAGCGGGATAAACACCGGGGAGCTGTTTTTT. Amino acid sequence: CASSYWPSGINTGELFF.

The chain employs TRBV20-1 and TRBJ2-2; D possibly uses TRBD1 or TRBD2 (5 bases each). Germline-derived CDR1 and CDR2 are DFQATT and SNEGSKA (reference sequence). CDR3 size: 14 residues. The V end lost 8 bases, the J end lost 6 bases, and 19 bases lay between the germline ends. CDR3 residues: CSSGGDGAPGELFF. The CDR3 nucleotides read TGCAGTTCGGGTGGGGACGGCGCCCCCGGGGAGCTGTTTTTT.

This clonotype has ten or more counts. The rearrangement uses TRBV7-8 and TRBJ1-2; 8 bases match TRBD1. The V gene's germline CDR1 is SGHVS and CDR2 FQNEAQ. This CDR3 has 14 residues. Trimming at V came to 2 bases and at J to 8 bases, leaving 7 bases not matched to a gene. As DNA, the CDR3 is TGTGCCAGCAGCTTAACAGGGGGGTCGAAGGGCTACACCTTC. Its translation: CASSLTGGSKGYTF.

Ten or more counts support this clonotype. The V gene is TRBV25-1, the J gene TRBJ1-1; D might be TRBD1 (5 bases). The germline gives CDR1 MGHDK, CDR2 SYGVNS. V lost 6 bases to trimming and J lost 1 base, with 18 bases between them. The CDR3 sequence is 16 residues long. CDR3 region: CASRAMGGIENTEAFF. For the CDR3, the DNA is TGTGCCAGCAGGGCTATGGGGGGGATAGAGAACACTGAAGCTTTCTTT.

In nucleotides, the CDR3 is TGCGCCAGCAGCCAAGATAGGGGGACAGAAGTTTTGCAGGAGCAGTACTTC. Protein product: CASSQDRGTEVLQEQYF. The rearrangement joins TRBV5-1 to TRBJ2-7; 7 bases line up with TRBD1. The ends lost 4 bases at V and 7 bases at J; junction bases unmatched: 20. CDR1 is SGHRS, CDR2 YFSETQ, per germline. The CDR3 is made up of 17 amino acids. Supplemented by reference TRBV5-1 and TRBJ2-7, the full variable domain reads KAGVTQTPRYLIKTRGQQVTLSCSPISGHRSVSWYQQTPGQGLQFLFEYFSETQRNKGNFPGRFSGRQFSNSRSEMNVSTLELGDSALYLCASSQDRGTEVLQEQYFGPGTRLTVT.